This T cell receptor beta chain was sequenced for a study of PD-1 blockade in classical Hodgkin lymphoma. TCRdb's copy holds only in-frame clones and misses some; the assay was immunoSEQ multiplex PCR. Of 15,000 to 20,000 clones listed, around 80% were seen once; the top ten hold about 28%. Every single patient, without exception, relapsed after autologous stem cell transplantation, and brentuximab vedotin exposure varied. With 4 bases removed from V and 4 bases from J, the gap between germline ends came to 16 bases. Germline V CDR1 and CDR2: SGHRS, YFSETQ. The CDR3 is made up of 15 amino acids. The clonotype originates from a human donor with classical Hodgkin lymphoma. The specimen was peripheral blood mononuclear cells (PBMCs), collected before the second cycle of nivolumab. The rearrangement joins TRBV5-1 to TRBJ2-3; possibly TRBD2 for D (6 bases). The CDR3 reads CASSHQRERADTQYF. The DNA of the CDR3 is TGCGCCAGCAGCCACCAAAGGGAGCGGGCAGATACGCAGTATTTT.